One and the same sample provided the 23 T cell receptor beta chains below, sequenced in a study of blood T cell repertoires in COVID-19. TCRdb keeps only in-frame clones here, not all; method: immunoSEQ multiplex PCR. The data hold about 250,000 clones, with roughly 88% observed a single time. Sequencing was done on a sample of peripheral blood. These TCRs come from an elderly man with acute or convalescent COVID-19.

J is TRBJ2-3 and V is TRBV25-1, with 7 nucleotides matching TRBD1. CDR1 MGHDK and CDR2 SYGVNS come from the germline V gene. This CDR3 comprises 14 residues. V was clipped by 4 bases and J by 4 bases; unmatched bases: 5. This chain's CDR3 is CASSGHDRADTQYF. DNA for the CDR3: TGTGCCAGCAGTGGCCATGACAGGGCAGATACGCAGTATTTT.

The rearrangement joins TRBV6-2 or TRBV6-3 to TRBJ2-7, with 12 bases aligning to TRBD2. The CDR3 has 14 amino acids. Germline assignment: CDR1 MNHEY and CDR2 SVGEGT. V lost 5 bases to trimming and J lost 3 bases; unmatched junction nucleotides: 2. The CDR3 nucleotides are TGTGCCAGCAGTCTAGCGGGGGGGAACTACGAGCAGTACTTC. The encoded protein is CASSLAGGNYEQYF.

The V call is TRBV21-1, the J call TRBJ1-5; the D segment call TRBD1 is taken from the table without a DNA check. TRBV21-1 is a listed pseudogene. This CDR3 comprises 16 residues. Here the CDR3 reads CASSKRRGLSNQPQHF. CDR3 coding DNA: TGTGCCAGCAGCAAAAGAAGGGGCTTAAGCAATCAGCCCCAGCATTTT.

The chain couples TRBV15 to TRBJ1-1; TRBD1 aligns across 9 bases. Looked up from germline, CDR1 is LNHNV and CDR2 is YYDKDF (reference sequence). This CDR3 is 15 amino acids long. Trimming at V came to 3 bases and at J to 0 bases, leaving 2 bases not matched to a gene. For the CDR3, the DNA is TGTGCCACCAGCAGGACAGGGGGTTTGAACACTGAAGCTTTCTTT. Protein: CATSRTGGLNTEAFF.

The CDR3 sequence: CASRTGQGYNEQFF. DNA of the CDR3: TGTGCCAGCAGAACGGGACAGGGCTACAATGAGCAGTTCTTC. The chain couples TRBV6-5 to TRBJ2-1; TRBD1 agrees at 9 bases. This CDR3 contains 14 residues. The V gene end was trimmed by 6 bases and the J gene end by 3 bases; junction bases not matched to a gene: 3. CDR1 and CDR2 (germline): MNHEY, SVGAGI.

This clone was seen a few times. The chain combines TRBV7-2 with TRBJ1-5; the D is unclear. The CDR3 is made up of 15 amino acids. Germline CDR1 reads SGHTA; CDR2 reads FQGNSA. Trimming took off 2 bases at V and 0 bases at J, with 8 bases between the two ends. CDR3 in amino acids: CASSLNPYSNQPQHF. The CDR3 coding sequence is TGTGCCAGCAGCTTAAACCCCTATAGCAATCAGCCCCAGCATTTT.

This clone was counted a few times. The chain carries TRBV28 and TRBJ1-1; TRBD1 might be the D (5 bases). From germline, CDR1 is MDHEN and CDR2 SYDVKM. Trimming cost V 7 bases and J 4 bases, with 19 bases left between them. The CDR3 length is 15 residues. Here the CDR3 reads CASTNARGGSTEAFF. DNA of the CDR3: TGTGCCAGCACGAACGCCCGGGGCGGGAGCACTGAAGCTTTCTTT.

The rearrangement links TRBV29-1 to TRBJ1-4; 9 nucleotides match TRBD1. Germline CDR1 and CDR2: SQVTM and ANQGSEA. The CDR3 is 14 amino acids. The V and J ends lost 5 bases and 7 bases, in that order; junction bases with no gene match: 8. The CDR3: CSVQITGGGEKLFF. The CDR3, as DNA: TGCAGCGTTCAGATTACAGGGGGCGGTGAAAAACTGTTTTTT.

V usage is TRBV29-1 and J usage is TRBJ2-7; the match to TRBD1 covers 12 bases. V lost 4 bases to trimming and J lost 6 bases; unmatched junction nucleotides: 4. The CDR3 totals 13 residues. Germline V gene data show CDR1 as SQVTM and CDR2 as ANQGSEA. Written as DNA, the CDR3 is TGCAGCGTTGTAAGGGGACAGGGGGCCGAGCAGTACTTC. Its protein is CSVVRGQGAEQYF.

The chain is built from TRBV19 and TRBJ1-2, with TRBD1 matching over 7 bases. J lost 6 bases, V lost 5 bases, and 12 bases had no gene match. The CDR3 totals 15 residues. Per the germline V gene, CDR1 is LNHDA and CDR2 is SQIVND (reference sequence). The CDR3: CASSVGVTGKNGYTF. The DNA of the CDR3 is TGTGCCAGTAGTGTGGGGGTGACAGGGAAGAATGGCTACACCTTC.

The chain combines TRBV7-8 with TRBJ2-6; D gene uncertain. The CDR3 totals 17 residues. The germline V gene has CDR1 SGHVS and CDR2 FQNEAQ. V lost 2 bases and J 0 bases, leaving 11 bases between the germline ends. Written as DNA, the CDR3 is TGTGCCAGCAGCTTAAGTTACGGTGGCTCTGGGGCCAACGTCCTGACTTTC. It is translated as CASSLSYGGSGANVLTF.

This clone occurred a few times. The rearrangement uses TRBV7-9 and TRBJ1-2; D not certain. The germline V gene has CDR1 SEHNR and CDR2 FQNEAQ (reference sequence). The CDR3 sequence is 16 residues long. The ends were cut back, 3 bases at V and 1 base at J, with 15 bases in the middle. CDR3 DNA sequence: TGTGCCAGCAGCTTTTTGTCGTCCTCAGTTAACTATGGCTACACCTTC. Protein product: CASSFLSSSVNYGYTF.

In its sample, this clone was seen once. V is TRBV28 and J is TRBJ1-3; TRBD1 matches 11 bases. This CDR3 has 15 amino acids. Germline CDR1 is MDHEN and CDR2 is SYDVKM. The J segment lost 0 bases and the V segment lost 6 bases, leaving 1 base of the junction unmatched. In DNA, the CDR3 is TGTGCCAGCAGGGGGACAGGGGGCTCTGGAAACACCATATATTTT. It codes for CASRGTGGSGNTIYF.

This clone occurred once. DNA for the CDR3: TGTGCCAGCAGCGTCTCAGAAGCCTACAATGAGCAGTTCTTC. This gives the protein CASSVSEAYNEQFF. The rearrangement uses TRBV9 and TRBJ2-1; D unclear. Germline values: CDR1 SGDLS, CDR2 YYNGEE. The CDR3 sequence is 14 residues long. Trimming pared 2 bases from V and 2 bases from J, leaving 8 bases between.

V is TRBV6-5 and J is TRBJ1-2; perhaps TRBD1 as D (5 bases). From germline, CDR1 is MNHEY and CDR2 SVGAGI. The CDR3 runs to 14 residues. V gave up 4 bases and J gave up 5 bases, with 14 bases separating them. This CDR3 is CASSFLGAAYGYTF. The CDR3 DNA reads TGTGCCAGCAGTTTTCTAGGGGCAGCTTATGGCTACACCTTC.

The rearrangement uses TRBV5-1 and TRBJ2-7; 10 bases match TRBD1. The V gene end was trimmed by 4 bases and the J gene end by 3 bases; junction bases not matched to a gene: 13. There are 17 residues in the CDR3. Germline values: CDR1 SGHRS, CDR2 YFSETQ. The CDR3 DNA is TGCGCCAGCAGCCGGCGACCCGGGACAGGGGCCAACTACGAGCAGTACTTC. Its translation: CASSRRPGTGANYEQYF.

The chain employs TRBV25-1 and TRBJ1-6, with TRBD1 identical over 9 bases. CDR1 and CDR2 from the germline V gene are MGHDK and SYGVNS. V lost 6 bases to trimming and J lost 7 bases; unmatched junction nucleotides: 10. This CDR3 has 16 amino acids. The CDR3 loop reads CASRDPGTGPNSPLHF. CDR3 nucleotide sequence: TGTGCCAGCAGAGATCCCGGGACAGGGCCCAATTCACCCCTCCACTTT.

On this clone itself: Other nucleotide sequences from this sample produce the same CDR3. The J gene is TRBJ1-1, the V gene TRBV5-1; 8 bases match TRBD1. Germline V gives CDR1 SGHRS, CDR2 YFSETQ. The CDR3 loop spans 13 amino acids. V shed 5 bases and J 3 bases; nucleotides not matched to a gene: 3. The CDR3 sequence: CASSLTGDTEAFF. The CDR3 DNA reads TGCGCCAGCAGTCTGACAGGGGACACTGAAGCTTTCTTT.

The chain has TRBV6-1 and TRBJ2-2; possible D gene TRBD1, 6 bases. Trimming left V 2 bases short and J 8 bases short, with 18 bases between. CDR1 and CDR2 (germline): MNHNS, SASEGT. This CDR3 comprises 16 residues. CDR3 DNA sequence: TGTGCCAGCAGTGAATCCGGGACACTCTCTCAGGGGGAGCTGTTTTTT. Amino acid sequence: CASSESGTLSQGELFF.

The sample holds one count of this clone. This sequence joins TRBV3-1 (or the pseudogene TRBV3-2) and TRBJ1-5; no clear D. Germline-derived CDR1 and CDR2 are LGHDT and YNNKEL (reference sequence). Trimming removed 0 bases at V and 7 bases at J, with 7 bases between. The CDR3 spans 13 residues. The CDR3 coding sequence is TGTGCCAGCAGCCAAGATATAAGCCAGCCCCAGCATTTT. It specifies CASSQDISQPQHF.

The rearrangement joins TRBV11-1 to TRBJ1-3; the match to TRBD1 covers 7 bases. The V and J ends lost 5 bases and 1 base, in that order; junction bases with no gene match: 8. The CDR3 is 16 residues long. CDR1 is SGHAT and CDR2 is FQDESV in the germline V gene (reference sequence). CDR3 sequence reads: CASSARQGGSGNTIYF. CDR3 DNA: TGTGCCAGCAGCGCGAGACAGGGAGGTTCTGGAAACACCATATATTTT.

This chain links TRBV2 with TRBJ2-6, with D unresolved. With 3 bases removed from V and 3 bases from J, the gap between germline ends came to 9 bases. Germline CDR1 reads SNHLY; CDR2 reads FYNNEI. The CDR3 has 15 amino acids. The chain's CDR3 is CASSDAANGANVLTF. CDR3 nucleotides: TGTGCCAGCAGTGATGCGGCAAATGGGGCCAACGTCCTGACTTTC.

J is TRBJ1-5 and V is TRBV7-2; D is possibly TRBD1 (6 bases). The CDR3 totals 17 residues. Deletions cut 1 base from V and 0 bases from J, with 13 bases between. CDR1 and CDR2 (germline): SGHTA, FQGNSA. In DNA, the CDR3 is TGTGCCAGCAGCTTAGTGGGAGGGACATTTAGCAATCAGCCCCAGCATTTT. It codes for CASSLVGGTFSNQPQHF.